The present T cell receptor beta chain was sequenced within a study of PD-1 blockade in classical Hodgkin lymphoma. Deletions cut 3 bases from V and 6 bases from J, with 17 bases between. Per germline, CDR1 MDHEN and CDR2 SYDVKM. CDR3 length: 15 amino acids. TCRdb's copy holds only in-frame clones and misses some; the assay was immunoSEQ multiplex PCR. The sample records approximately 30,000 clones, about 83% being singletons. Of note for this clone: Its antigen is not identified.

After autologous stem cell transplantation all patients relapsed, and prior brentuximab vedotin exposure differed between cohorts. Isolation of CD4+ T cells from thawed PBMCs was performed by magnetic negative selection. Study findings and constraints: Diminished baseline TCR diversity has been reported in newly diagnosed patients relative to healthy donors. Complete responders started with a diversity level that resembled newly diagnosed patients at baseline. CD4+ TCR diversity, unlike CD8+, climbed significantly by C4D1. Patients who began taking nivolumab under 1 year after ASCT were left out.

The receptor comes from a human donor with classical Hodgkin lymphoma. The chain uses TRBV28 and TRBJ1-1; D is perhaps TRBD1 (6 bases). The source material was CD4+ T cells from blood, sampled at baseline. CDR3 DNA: TGTGCCAGCAGTTTTGGGGGGCGCCTCAAAGCTGAAGCTTTCTTT. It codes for CASSFGGRLKAEAFF.